A selection of T cell receptor beta chains follows, all from one sample in a study of beta chain features in type 1 diabetes. Using immunoSEQ multiplex PCR, the repertoire was profiled, and TCRdb retains in-frame clones only, with some absent. The sample carries around 500,000 clones, over 9.5% recorded once. Sequencing input: naive CD4+ T cells from blood. These TCRs come from a woman under 30 in good health. Each CDR3 is given with its conserved first and last residue. A D gene is named only where the DNA matches it firmly. The size entry is marked missing in some rows and otherwise reads once, few, many or a size class.

j_call | d_call | clone_size | v_call | cdr3_length | cdr3_nt | cdr3_aa
TRBJ1-1 | NA | few | TRBV2 | 16 | TGTGCCAGCAGTGTTATAGGCGGAGCCCTAGCGAGTGAAGCTTTCTTT | CASSVIGGALASEAFF
TRBJ2-7 | NA | NA | TRBV9 | 11 | TGTGCCAGCCCGCGGAAACACGAGCAGTACTTC | CASPRKHEQYF
TRBJ2-3 | NA | few | TRBV9 | 14 | TGTGCCAGCAGCGGACACATGGAAGGGGATACGCAGTATTTT | CASSGHMEGDTQYF
TRBJ1-2 | TRBD1 | few | TRBV4-1 | 19 | TGCGCCAGCAGCCATCCCTCACGACACTCCCGGGACAGCAACTATGGCTACACCTTC | CASSHPSRHSRDSNYGYTF
TRBJ2-1 | NA | few | TRBV19 | 13 | TGTGCCAGTAGTCACCAACGGGGCAATGAGCAGTTCTTC | CASSHQRGNEQFF
TRBJ2-1 | NA | few | TRBV9 | 13 | TGTGCCAGCAGCGTAGCCGGGGGGCATGAGCAGTTCTTC | CASSVAGGHEQFF
TRBJ2-7 | TRBD1 | NA | TRBV27 | 14 | TGTGCCAGCAGCCCACGAGGACAGGCTTCCGTCATCTACTTC | CASSPRGQASVIYF
TRBJ2-3 | TRBD2 | few | TRBV7-3 | 18 | TGTGCCAGCAGCTTAAGTCCCGGGACTAGCGGGGTCACAGATACGCAGTATTTT | CASSLSPGTSGVTDTQYF
TRBJ2-3 | NA | NA | TRBV4-1 | 15 | TGCGCCAGCAGCCAAATAGGACCTCGCGGAGATACGCAGTATTTT | CASSQIGPRGDTQYF
TRBJ2-1 | NA | few | TRBV7-9 | 13 | TGTGCCAGCAGCCCTAAGGCGGGGTTTGAGCAGTTCTTC | CASSPKAGFEQFF
TRBJ1-5 | NA | NA | TRBV9 | 19 | TGTGCCAGCAGCGGGCATTTGAGGCAGGGGCCCAATAGCAATCAGCCCCAGCATTTT | CASSGHLRQGPNSNQPQHF
TRBJ2-2 | NA | few | TRBV19 | 15 | TGTGCCAGTAGTATAGATCGGGCAGTACCCGGGGAGCTGTTTTTT | CASSIDRAVPGELFF
TRBJ2-5 | NA | NA | TRBV6-6 | 14 | TGTGCCAGCAGACCCCCAGGGGTCCGAGAGACCCAGTACTTC | CASRPPGVRETQYF
TRBJ2-1 | NA | NA | TRBV7-9 | 14 | TGTGCCAGCAGCTTAGCTACAGGGATTAATGAGCAGTTCTTC | CASSLATGINEQFF
TRBJ2-3 | NA | NA | TRBV5-1 | 17 | TGCGCCAGCAGCTTGGGTATGGGACCTCACATAACAGATACGCAGTATTTT | CASSLGMGPHITDTQYF
TRBJ2-2 | NA | few | TRBV9 | 13 | TGTGCCAGCAGCGTAGCGAGCACCGGGGAGCTGTTTTTT | CASSVASTGELFF
TRBJ2-7 | NA | NA | TRBV6-5 | 13 | TGTGCCAGCAGTAGTCGGGGTAGGGACGAGCAGTACTTC | CASSSRGRDEQYF
TRBJ1-4 | NA | many | TRBV13 | 13 | TGTGCCAGCAGCTTTGGTGCTACCGAAAAACTGTTTTTT | CASSFGATEKLFF
TRBJ2-1 | NA | NA | TRBV15 | 14 | TGTGCCACCAGCAGAGAGGCTAGTGGTTATCGGCTGTTCTTC | CATSREASGYRLFF
TRBJ2-5 | TRBD1 | NA | TRBV29-1 | 12 | TGCAGCGTTGACGGGACAGAAGAGACCCAGTACTTC | CSVDGTEETQYF
TRBJ1-1 | NA | NA | TRBV29-1 | 12 | TGCAGCGTCGATGACAGGCGGCCTCGAGCTTTCTTT | CSVDDRRPRAFF
TRBJ2-5 | TRBD1 | few | TRBV4-2 | 14 | TGTGCCAGCAGCCACTTACAGGGGGAAGAGACCCAGTACTTC | CASSHLQGEETQYF
TRBJ2-7 | NA | few | TRBV29-1 | 13 | TGCAGCGTGGCGCAGGGAAAGGGCTACGAGCAGTACTTC | CSVAQGKGYEQYF
TRBJ2-1 | NA | NA | TRBV7-2 | 16 | TGTGCCAGCAGCTCCCGGACAGAGAGCTCCTACAATGAGCAGTTCTTC | CASSSRTESSYNEQFF
TRBJ2-4 | NA | NA | TRBV27 | 15 | TGTGCCAGCAGTCCGTGGAAGGGGGCCAAAAACATTCAGTACTTC | CASSPWKGAKNIQYF
TRBJ2-6 | NA | NA | TRBV10-3 | 17 | TGTGCCATCAGGCGTGGCCCTGGAAGCTCTGGGGCCAACGTCCTGACTTTC | CAIRRGPGSSGANVLTF
TRBJ2-3 | NA | many | TRBV7-9 | 16 | TGTGCCAGCAGCTCCCCGGGTGGGGCCAGCACAGATACGCAGTATTTT | CASSSPGGASTDTQYF
TRBJ2-1 | TRBD2 | NA | TRBV14 | 13 | TGTGCCAGCAGCCCCTGGACTAGCGGGGAGCAGTTCTTC | CASSPWTSGEQFF
TRBJ2-5 | NA | few | TRBV20-1 | 11 | TGCAGTCCAGATGTGAGAGAGACCCAGTACTTC | CSPDVRETQYF
TRBJ1-5 | NA | NA | TRBV2 | 13 | TGTGCCAGCAGTCTTGAGGGAGAGATGACCCAGCATTTT | CASSLEGEMTQHF
TRBJ2-7 | TRBD1 | few | TRBV6-6 | 14 | TGTGCCAGCAGGGCGGGACAGGGGAATTACGAGCAGTACTTC | CASRAGQGNYEQYF
TRBJ1-6 | NA | NA | TRBV4-1 | 12 | TGCGCCAGCAGCCACATCAAATCACCCCTCCACTTT | CASSHIKSPLHF
TRBJ2-1 | NA | few | TRBV15 | 13 | TGTGCCACCAGCTCGGAGTCCTACAATGAGCAGTTCTTC | CATSSESYNEQFF
TRBJ1-2 | TRBD1 | few | TRBV7-2 | 13 | TGTGCCAGCAGCTTAAGACAGGGGACTGGCTACACCTTC | CASSLRQGTGYTF
TRBJ1-2 | TRBD1 | few | TRBV7-9 | 14 | TGTGCCAGCAGCCTAAGTCGGGACAGCTATGGCTACACCTTC | CASSLSRDSYGYTF